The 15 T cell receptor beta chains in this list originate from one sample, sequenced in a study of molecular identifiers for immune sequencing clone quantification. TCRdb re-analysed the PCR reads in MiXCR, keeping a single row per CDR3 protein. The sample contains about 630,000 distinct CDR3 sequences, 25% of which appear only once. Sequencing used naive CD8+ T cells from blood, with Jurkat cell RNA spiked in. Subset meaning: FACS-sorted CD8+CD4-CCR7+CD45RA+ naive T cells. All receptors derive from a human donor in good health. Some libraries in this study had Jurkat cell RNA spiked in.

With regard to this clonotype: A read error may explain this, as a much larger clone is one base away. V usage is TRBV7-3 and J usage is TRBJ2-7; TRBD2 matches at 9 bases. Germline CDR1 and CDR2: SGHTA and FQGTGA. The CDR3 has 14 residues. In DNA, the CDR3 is TGTGCCAGCAGCTTAGCGGGAGGGCCGGGCGAGCAGTGCTTC. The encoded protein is CASSLAGGPGEQCF.

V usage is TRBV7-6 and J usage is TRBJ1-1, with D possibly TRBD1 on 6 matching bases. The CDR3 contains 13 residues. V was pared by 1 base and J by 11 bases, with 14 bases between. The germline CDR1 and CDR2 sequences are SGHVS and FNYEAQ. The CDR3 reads CASSLGLDSGAFF. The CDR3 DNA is TGTGCCAGCAGCTTAGGGCTGGACAGCGGGGCTTTCTTT. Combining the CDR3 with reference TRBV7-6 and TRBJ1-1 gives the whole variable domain GAGVSQSPRYKVTKRGQDVALRCDPISGHVSLYWYRQALGQGPEFLTYFNYEAQQDKSGLPNDRFSAERPEGSISTLTIQRTEQRDSAMYRCASSLGLDSGAFFGQGTRLTVV.

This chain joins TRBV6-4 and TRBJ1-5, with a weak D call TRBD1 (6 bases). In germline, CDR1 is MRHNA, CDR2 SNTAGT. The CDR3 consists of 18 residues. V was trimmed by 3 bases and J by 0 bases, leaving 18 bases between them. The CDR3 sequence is CASSDTGLKEDSNQPQHF. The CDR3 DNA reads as TGTGCCAGCAGTGATACAGGGCTCAAAGAAGATAGCAATCAGCCCCAGCATTTT.

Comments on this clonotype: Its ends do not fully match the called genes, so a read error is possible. Written as DNA, the CDR3 is TGTGCCAACAGTTCCAGACTTGAGGGAGGGAGCAATCAGCCCCAGCATTTT. Translation: CANSSRLEGGSNQPQHF. This chain uses TRBV28 with TRBJ1-5; D is uncertain. This CDR3 is 17 amino acids long. The germline V gene encodes CDR1 MDHEN and CDR2 SYDVKM.

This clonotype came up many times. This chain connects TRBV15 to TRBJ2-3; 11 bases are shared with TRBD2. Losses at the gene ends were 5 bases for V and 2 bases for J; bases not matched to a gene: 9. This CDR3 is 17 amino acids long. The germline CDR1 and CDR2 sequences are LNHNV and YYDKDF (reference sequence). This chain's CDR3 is CATSSLGLAEYTDTQYF. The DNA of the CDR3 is TGTGCCACCAGCTCACTGGGACTAGCGGAATACACAGATACGCAGTATTTT.

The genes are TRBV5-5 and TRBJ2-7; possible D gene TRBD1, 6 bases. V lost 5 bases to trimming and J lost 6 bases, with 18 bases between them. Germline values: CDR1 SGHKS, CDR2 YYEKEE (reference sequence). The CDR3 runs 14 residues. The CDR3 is CASSGEQGFVEQYF. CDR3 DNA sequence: TGTGCCAGCAGTGGGGAGCAGGGGTTCGTCGAGCAGTACTTC.

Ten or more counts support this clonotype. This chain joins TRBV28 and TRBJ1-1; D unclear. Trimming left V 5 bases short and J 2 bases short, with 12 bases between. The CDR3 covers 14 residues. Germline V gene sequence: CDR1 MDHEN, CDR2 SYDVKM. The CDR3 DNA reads TGTGCCAGCAGTGGGTACTCAATAAACACTGAAGCTTTCTTT. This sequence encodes CASSGYSINTEAFF.

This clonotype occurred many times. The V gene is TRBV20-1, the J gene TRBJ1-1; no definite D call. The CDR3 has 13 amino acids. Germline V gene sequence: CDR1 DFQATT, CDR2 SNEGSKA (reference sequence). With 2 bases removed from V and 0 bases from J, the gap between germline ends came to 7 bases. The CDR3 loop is CSARRRLNTEAFF. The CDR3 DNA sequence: TGCAGTGCTAGACGCAGGCTGAACACTGAAGCTTTCTTT.

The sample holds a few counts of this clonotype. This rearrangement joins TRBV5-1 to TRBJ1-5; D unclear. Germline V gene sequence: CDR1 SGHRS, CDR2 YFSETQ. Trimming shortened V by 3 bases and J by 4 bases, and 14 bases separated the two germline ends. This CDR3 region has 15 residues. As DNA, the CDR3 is TGCGCCAGCAGCTCTTTTTGGGTAGGGAATCAGCCCCAGCATTTT. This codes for CASSSFWVGNQPQHF.

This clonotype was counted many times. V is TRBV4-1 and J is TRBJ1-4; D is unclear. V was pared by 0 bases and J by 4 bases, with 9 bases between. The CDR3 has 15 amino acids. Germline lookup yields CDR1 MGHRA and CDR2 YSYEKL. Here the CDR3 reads CASSQDLIINEKLFF. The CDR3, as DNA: TGCGCCAGCAGCCAAGACTTGATAATTAATGAAAAACTGTTTTTT.

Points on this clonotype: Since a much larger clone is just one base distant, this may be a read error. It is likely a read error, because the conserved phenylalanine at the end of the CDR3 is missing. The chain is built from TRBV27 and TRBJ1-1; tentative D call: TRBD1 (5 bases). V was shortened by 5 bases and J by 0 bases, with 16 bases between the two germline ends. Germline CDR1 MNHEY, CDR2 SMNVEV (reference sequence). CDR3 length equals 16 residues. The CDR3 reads CASSLEGRGMNTEAFS. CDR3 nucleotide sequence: TGTGCCAGCAGTCTTGAGGGGCGGGGGATGAACACTGAAGCTTTCTCT.

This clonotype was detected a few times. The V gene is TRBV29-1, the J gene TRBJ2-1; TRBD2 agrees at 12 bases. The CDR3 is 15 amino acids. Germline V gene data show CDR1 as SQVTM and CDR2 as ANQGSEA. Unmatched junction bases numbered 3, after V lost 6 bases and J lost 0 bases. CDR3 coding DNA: TGCAGCGTCCAGACTAGCGGGAGCTCCTACAATGAGCAGTTCTTC. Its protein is CSVQTSGSSYNEQFF.

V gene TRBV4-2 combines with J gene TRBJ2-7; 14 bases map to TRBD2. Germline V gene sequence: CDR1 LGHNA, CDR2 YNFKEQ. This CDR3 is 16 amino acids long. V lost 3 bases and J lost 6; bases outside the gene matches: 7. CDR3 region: CASSQEGTSGSGEQYF. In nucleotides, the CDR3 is TGTGCCAGCAGCCAGGAGGGGACTAGCGGGAGTGGCGAGCAGTACTTC.

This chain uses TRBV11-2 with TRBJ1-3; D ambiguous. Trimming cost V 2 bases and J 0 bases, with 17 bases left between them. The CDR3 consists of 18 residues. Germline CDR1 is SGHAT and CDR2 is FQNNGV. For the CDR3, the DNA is TGTGCCAGCAGCTTAATTCCCGGACCCGGGATCTCTGGAAACACCATATATTTT. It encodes CASSLIPGPGISGNTIYF.

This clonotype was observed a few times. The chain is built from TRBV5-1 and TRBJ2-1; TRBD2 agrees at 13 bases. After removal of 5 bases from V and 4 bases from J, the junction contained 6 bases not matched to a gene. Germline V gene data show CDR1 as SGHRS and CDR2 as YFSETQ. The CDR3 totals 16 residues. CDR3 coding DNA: TGCGCCAGCAGGTCCCCGGGACTAGCGGGATACAATGAGCAGTTCTTC. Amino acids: CASRSPGLAGYNEQFF.